This is a list of T cell receptor beta chains from one sample in a study of cytomegalovirus exposure and HLA in healthy donors. Sequencing was performed with immunoSEQ multiplex PCR; in TCRdb, only in-frame clones are kept and a portion is missing. The data show some 76,000 clones, more than 65% seen once. The sequenced sample was PBMCs. The origin of the receptors is a male donor in good health and CMV-seropositive. Each CDR3 is given with its conserved first and last residue. A D gene is named only where the DNA matches it firmly. Where a row states a size, it is once, few, many or the class of an expanded clone; other rows omit it.

j_call v_call clone_size d_call cdr3_aa cdr3_nt
TRBJ2-7 TRBV7-7 NA NA CASSSNLAEDEQYF TGTGCCAGCAGCTCCAATCTTGCGGAGGACGAGCAGTACTTC
TRBJ1-3 TRBV7-9 few NA CASSFGPSSGNTIYF TGTGCCAGCAGCTTTGGCCCTTCCTCTGGAAACACCATATATTTT
TRBJ2-5 TRBV19 NA TRBD1 CASSTSTGGGGTQYF TGTGCCAGTAGTACCTCGACAGGGGGCGGGGGGACCCAGTACTTC
TRBJ2-1 TRBV29-1 NA TRBD2 CSAVRAGGPSYNEQFF TGCAGTGCCGTTCGGGCGGGGGGGCCCAGTTACAATGAGCAGTTCTTC
TRBJ1-3 TRBV6-4 NA NA CASSTGFSGNTIYF TGTGCCAGCAGTACAGGGTTCTCTGGAAACACCATATATTTT
TRBJ2-1 TRBV30 NA TRBD1 CAWRRGPNEQFF TGTGCCTGGAGAAGGGGGCCAAATGAGCAGTTCTTC
TRBJ2-7 TRBV5-1 NA TRBD2 CASSFRGGPAEQYF TGCGCCAGCAGCTTCCGGGGGGGGCCGGCCGAGCAGTACTTC
TRBJ2-5 TRBV10-3 NA NA CAISAAGQETQYF TGTGCCATCAGTGCCGCAGGCCAAGAGACCCAGTACTTC
TRBJ2-7 TRBV4-3 few NA CASSQDTGGGLLTEQYF TGCGCCAGCAGCCAAGATACAGGGGGGGGCCTGCTGACGGAGCAGTACTTC
TRBJ2-7 TRBV27 NA NA CASKSSGSYEQYF TGTGCCAGCAAATCATCAGGGTCCTACGAGCAGTACTTC
TRBJ2-7 TRBV27 NA TRBD1 CASSGSGTGTHEQYF TGTGCCAGCAGTGGATCCGGGACAGGGACCCACGAGCAGTACTTC
TRBJ2-1 TRBV11-1 few TRBD1 CASSLGTGGSRSYNEQFF TGTGCCAGCAGCTTGGGGACAGGGGGATCCCGCTCCTACAATGAGCAGTTCTTC
TRBJ2-2 TRBV2 NA NA CASSVMAGRTGELFF TGTGCCAGCAGTGTGATGGCAGGGAGGACCGGGGAGCTGTTTTTT
TRBJ2-1 TRBV7-2 once TRBD2 CASRGTGTSGNYNEQFF TGTGCCAGCAGAGGTACCGGGACTAGCGGGAATTACAATGAGCAGTTCTTC
TRBJ2-1 TRBV7-9 NA NA CASSLGLSYNEQFF TGTGCCAGCAGCCTAGGTCTATCCTACAATGAGCAGTTCTTC
TRBJ1-2 TRBV18 NA NA CASSPDWGGYGYTF TGTGCCAGCTCACCAGACTGGGGAGGCTATGGCTACACCTTC
TRBJ2-3 TRBV7-2 NA TRBD2 CASSLDSGLHTDTQYF TGTGCCAGCAGCTTAGATAGCGGGCTTCACACAGATACGCAGTATTTT